The present T cell receptor beta chain was sequenced within a study of blood T cell repertoires in COVID-19. Study-wide context: The United States, Italy and Spain supplied acute and convalescent COVID-19 samples. T cells, B-cell-depleted T cells, or PBMCs provided the cDNA or gDNA that served as material.

The V gene's germline CDR1 is SEHNR and CDR2 FQNEAQ (reference sequence). Trimming shortened V by 1 base and J by 8 bases, and 15 bases separated the two germline ends. The CDR3 runs 15 residues. In the authors' workflow: Amplification with reference gene primers provided the estimates of nucleated cell counts. The protocol was immunoSEQ multiplex PCR, while the TCRdb copy is restricted to in-frame clones and leaves out a portion. The DNA was the basis for D and trimming; V, J and clone size are from that table. The table records roughly 230,000 clones, approximately 89% of them present only once. The sequence derives from a woman between 40 and 55 years old who had recovered from COVID-19. V gene TRBV7-9 combines with J gene TRBJ2-1, with D maybe TRBD1 (6 bases). Sequencing input: peripheral blood. For the CDR3, the DNA is TGTGCCAGCAGCTTAGTAGGGGGAGTAACGGATGAGCAGTTCTTC. Encoded protein: CASSLVGGVTDEQFF.